This TCR beta chain was documented in a study of early T cells in non-severe SARS-CoV-2 infection. Overall study: Sequencing input comprised bulk RNA from unsorted whole blood; chain pairing was not available.

The table lists this clonotype with many counts. Its antigen is not identified. With 4 bases clipped from V and 0 bases from J, the junction kept 11 bases outside the gene matches. Looked up from germline, CDR1 is SGHRS and CDR2 is YFSETQ. The CDR3 sequence is 19 residues long. Notes on the study in general: Anti-spike CD8 specificities were favored by VDJdb matching, whose results missed private and CD4 specificities.

Molecules of cDNA were individually given unique molecular identifiers that were attached to them. TCRdb re-derived calls from the 5' RACE reads in MiXCR, one entry per CDR3 protein. The repertoire holds tens of thousands of distinct CDR3 sequences, with about 8.4% as singletons. The chain carries TRBV5-1 and TRBJ2-6; 9 nucleotides align to TRBD1. What was sequenced was whole blood. The TCR was taken from an adult who was a healthcare worker with PCR-confirmed SARS-CoV-2 infection or an uninfected control (not recorded which). The CDR3 here is CASSPAAGQGFSGANVLTF. The CDR3 bases are TGCGCCAGCAGCCCTGCCGCGGGACAGGGTTTCTCTGGGGCCAACGTCCTGACTTTC.